This T cell receptor beta chain is from a study of shared clonotypes between healthy human individuals. Negatively enriched CD4+ T cells were divided by CD45RA into naive and memory. When replicate PCRs were run on sorted subsets, they used about 200 ng DNA, about 30,000 T cell genomes. Method: immunoSEQ multiplex PCR; TCRdb's copy keeps in-frame clones and lacks some. The sample carries some 2 million clones, 90% to 95% recorded once. Concerning this clone: The antigen remains undetermined.

Points from the study as a whole: Specimens sampled were limited to blood, with tissue repertoires likely differing.

Sequenced: naive CD4+ T cells sorted from blood. Specified subset: CD45RA+ positively selected. This TCR came from a man younger than 30 in good health.

The CDR3 region is CASSPSTGGLNEQFF. In DNA form, the CDR3 reads TGTGCCAGCAGCCCCTCGACAGGGGGCTTGAATGAGCAGTTCTTC. The chain employs TRBV9 and TRBJ2-1, with TRBD1 matching 10 bases. CDR1 SGDLS and CDR2 YYNGEE come from the germline V gene. This CDR3 has 15 amino acids. V lost 4 bases and J lost 7; bases outside the gene matches: 8.